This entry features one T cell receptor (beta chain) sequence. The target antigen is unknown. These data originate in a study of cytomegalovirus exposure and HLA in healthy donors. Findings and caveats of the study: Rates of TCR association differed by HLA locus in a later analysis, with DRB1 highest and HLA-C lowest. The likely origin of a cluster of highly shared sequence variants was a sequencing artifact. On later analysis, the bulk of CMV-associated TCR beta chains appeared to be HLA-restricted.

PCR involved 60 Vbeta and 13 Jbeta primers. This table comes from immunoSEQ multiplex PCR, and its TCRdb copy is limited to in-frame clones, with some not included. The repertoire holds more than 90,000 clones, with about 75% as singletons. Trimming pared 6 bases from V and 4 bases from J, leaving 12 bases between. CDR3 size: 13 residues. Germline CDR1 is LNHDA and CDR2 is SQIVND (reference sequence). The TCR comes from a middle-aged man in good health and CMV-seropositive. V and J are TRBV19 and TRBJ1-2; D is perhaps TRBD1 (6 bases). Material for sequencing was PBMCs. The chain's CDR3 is CASSLQGTYGYTF. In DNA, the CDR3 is TGTGCCAGTAGCCTACAGGGTACCTATGGCTACACCTTC.